This TCR beta chain was sequenced for a study of human T cells and chemical hapten exposure. Study in general: Patients were given diphenylcyclopropenone on the scalp weekly across the approximately 24-week study. Study findings and constraints: It should be noted that donors had alopecia, so their immune response may differ from healthy people's.

Time point described: patch test 3, about 24 weeks after DPC sensitization. Regarding treatment: therapeutic diphenylcyclopropenone sensitization with weekly scalp DPC. This CDR3 comprises 15 residues. The ends lost 6 bases at V and 8 bases at J; junction bases unmatched: 14. CDR1 and CDR2 (germline): MDHEN, SYDVKM. The table lists this clonotype with a few counts. Its target is unknown. Original handling: Per-sample TCR counts ranged from about 20,000 to 690,600, median around 96,000. TCRdb reprocessed the RACE reads with MiXCR, giving one entry per CDR3 protein. The V and J calls and clone size are TCRdb's, not the authors'. Seen here are more than 150,000 distinct CDR3 sequences, 20% to 25% observed once, and the top ten hold approximately 2.3%.

The source material was whole blood, sampled in connection with sensitization to the hapten diphenylcyclopropenone (DPC). V is TRBV28 and J is TRBJ2-5; 8 nucleotides line up with TRBD1. The sequence came from a woman between 35 and 50 years old with alopecia areata. Some clones in this sample may be carry-over from other donors' samples. CDR3 sequence reads: CASRPRTGSKRTQYF. CDR3 nucleotides: TGTGCCAGCAGACCAAGGACAGGGAGCAAGAGAACCCAGTACTTC. The complete variable domain, with remaining parts taken from reference TRBV28 and TRBJ2-5, reads DVKVTQSSRYLVKRTGEKVFLECVQDMDHENMFWYRQDPGLGLRLIYFSYDVKMKEKGDIPEGYSVSREKKERFSLILESASTNQTSMYLCASRPRTGSKRTQYFGPGTRLLVL.